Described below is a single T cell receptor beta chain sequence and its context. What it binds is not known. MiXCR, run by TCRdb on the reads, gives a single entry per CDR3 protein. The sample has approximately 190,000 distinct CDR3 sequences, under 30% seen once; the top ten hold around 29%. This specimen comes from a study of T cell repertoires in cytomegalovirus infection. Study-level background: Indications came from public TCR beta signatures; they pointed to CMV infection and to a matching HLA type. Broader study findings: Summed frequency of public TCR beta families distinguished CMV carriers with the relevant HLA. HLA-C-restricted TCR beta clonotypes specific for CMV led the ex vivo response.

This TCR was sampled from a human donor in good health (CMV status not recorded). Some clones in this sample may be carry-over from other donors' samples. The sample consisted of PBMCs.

The CDR3 loop is CASSRGTGKNTEAFF. The DNA of the CDR3 is TGCGCCAGCAGCCGTGGGACAGGGAAAAACACTGAAGCTTTCTTT. The V and J genes are TRBV5-1 and TRBJ1-1; 9 nucleotides agree with TRBD1. This CDR3 contains 15 residues. V shed 4 bases, J shed 2 bases, and the junction held 6 bases outside the gene matches. The germline V gene encodes CDR1 SGHRS and CDR2 YFSETQ.